These 5 T cell receptor beta chains originate from one sample sequenced in a study of shared clonotypes between healthy human individuals. Generated by immunoSEQ multiplex PCR, the TCRdb table keeps only in-frame clones and is missing some. The sample has 2 million to 3 million clones, approximately 93% seen once. The sample taken for sequencing was naive CD4+ T cells from PBMCs. Subset of the sample: CD45RA+ positively selected. The receptor set was obtained from a man between 18 and 35 years old in good health. Some clones in this sample may be carry-over from other donors' samples.

This chain links TRBV5-5 with TRBJ2-7; unclear D gene. V lost 3 bases to trimming and J lost 2 bases, with 18 bases between them. The germline CDR1 and CDR2 sequences are SGHKS and YYEKEE (reference sequence). There are 16 residues in the CDR3. The CDR3: CASSSGRPYSPYEQYF. The CDR3 DNA is TGTGCCAGCAGCTCCGGACGCCCCTACAGCCCCTACGAGCAGTACTTC.

As regards this clone: This same CDR3 is encoded by further DNA sequences in the sample. The chain joins TRBV11-3 to TRBJ1-1; no reliable D call. Trimming left V 3 bases short and J 0 bases short, with 5 bases between. The CDR3 is made up of 13 amino acids. Germline V CDR1 and CDR2: SGHNT, YENEEA. CDR3 region: CASSFSLNTEAFF. The CDR3 coding sequence is TGTGCCAGCAGCTTCTCCCTGAACACTGAAGCTTTCTTT.

The chain uses TRBV7-2 and TRBJ2-7; D call uncertain. Germline V gene lookup returns CDR1 SGHTA and CDR2 FQGNSA. Trimming left V 1 base short and J 8 bases short, with 9 bases between. This CDR3 has 12 amino acids. The CDR3 spells CASSLGPTQQYF. The CDR3 DNA follows: TGTGCCAGCAGCTTAGGGCCTACCCAGCAGTACTTC.

The chain joins TRBV11-2 to TRBJ2-5; D is possibly TRBD2 (7 bases). V was clipped by 2 bases and J by 4 bases, with 14 bases between them. CDR3 length equals 15 residues. CDR1 SGHAT and CDR2 FQNNGV come from the germline V gene. Here the CDR3 reads CASSLRGRAGETQYF. In DNA form, the CDR3 reads TGTGCCAGCAGCTTAAGGGGGAGGGCGGGAGAGACCCAGTACTTC.

This chain joins TRBV2 and TRBJ1-5; the D is unclear. CDR3 size: 15 residues. V lost 1 base and J lost 6, with 13 bases in between. The germline CDR1 and CDR2 sequences are SNHLY and FYNNEI. DNA of the CDR3: TGTGCCAGCAGTGAAGGGTCCAGCCCAAGTCAGCCCCAGCATTTT. Amino acids: CASSEGSSPSQPQHF.